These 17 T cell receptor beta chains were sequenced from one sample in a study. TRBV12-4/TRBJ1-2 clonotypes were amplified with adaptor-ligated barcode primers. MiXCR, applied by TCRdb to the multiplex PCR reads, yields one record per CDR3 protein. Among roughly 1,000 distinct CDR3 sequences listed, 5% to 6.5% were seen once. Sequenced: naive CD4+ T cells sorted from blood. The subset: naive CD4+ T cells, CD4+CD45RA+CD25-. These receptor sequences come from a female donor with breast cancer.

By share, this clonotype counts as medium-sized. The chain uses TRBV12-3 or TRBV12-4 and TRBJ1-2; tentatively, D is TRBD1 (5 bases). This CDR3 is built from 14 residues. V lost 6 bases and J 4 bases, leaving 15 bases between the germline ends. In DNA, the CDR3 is TGTGCCAGCAGAGCTTCGGGGCTGGGCTATGGCTACACCTTC. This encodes CASRASGLGYGYTF.

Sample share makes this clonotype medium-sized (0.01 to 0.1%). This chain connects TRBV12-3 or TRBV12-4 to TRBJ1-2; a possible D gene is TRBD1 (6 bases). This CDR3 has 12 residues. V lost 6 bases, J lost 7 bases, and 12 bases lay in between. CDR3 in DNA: TGTGCCAGCAGGGACAGCTTGCTTGGCTACACCTTC. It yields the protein CASRDSLLGYTF.

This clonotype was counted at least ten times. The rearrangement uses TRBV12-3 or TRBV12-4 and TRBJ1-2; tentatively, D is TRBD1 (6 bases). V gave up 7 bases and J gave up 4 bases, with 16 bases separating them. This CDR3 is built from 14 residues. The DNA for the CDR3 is TGTGCCAGCACCAGGGACAAGGGGCTCTATGGCTACACCTTC. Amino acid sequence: CASTRDKGLYGYTF.

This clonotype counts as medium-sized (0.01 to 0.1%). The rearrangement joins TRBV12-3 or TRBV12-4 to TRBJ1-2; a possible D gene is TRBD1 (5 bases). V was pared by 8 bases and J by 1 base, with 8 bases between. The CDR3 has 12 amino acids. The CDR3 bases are TGTGCCAGCCTAGACAGTAACTATGGCTACACCTTC. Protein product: CASLDSNYGYTF.

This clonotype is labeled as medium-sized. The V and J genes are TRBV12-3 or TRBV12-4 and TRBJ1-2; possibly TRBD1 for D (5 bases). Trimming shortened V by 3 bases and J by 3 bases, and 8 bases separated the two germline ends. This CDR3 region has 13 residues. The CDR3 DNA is TGTGCCAGCAGTTTGACAGAGCACTATGGCTACACCTTC. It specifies CASSLTEHYGYTF.

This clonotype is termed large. The CDR3 protein is CASSPGYGYTF. In nucleotides, the CDR3 is TGTGCCAGCAGCCCTGGGTATGGCTACACCTTC. This sequence joins TRBV12-3 or TRBV12-4 and TRBJ1-2; unclear D gene. CDR3 length: 11 residues. Deletions cut 6 bases from V and 5 bases from J, with 7 bases between.

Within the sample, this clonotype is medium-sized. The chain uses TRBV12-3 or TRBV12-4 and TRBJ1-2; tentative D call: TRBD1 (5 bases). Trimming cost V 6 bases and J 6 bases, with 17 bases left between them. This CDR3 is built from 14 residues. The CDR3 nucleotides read TGTGCCAGCAGCCCCGGGACCCTGAGGGATGGCTACACCTTC. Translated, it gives CASSPGTLRDGYTF.

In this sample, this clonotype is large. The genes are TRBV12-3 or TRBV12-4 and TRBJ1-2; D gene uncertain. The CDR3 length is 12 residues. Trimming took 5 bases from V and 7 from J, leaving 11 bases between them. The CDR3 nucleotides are TGTGCCAGCAGTCCCGGCCAGCCTGGCTACACCTTC. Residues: CASSPGQPGYTF.

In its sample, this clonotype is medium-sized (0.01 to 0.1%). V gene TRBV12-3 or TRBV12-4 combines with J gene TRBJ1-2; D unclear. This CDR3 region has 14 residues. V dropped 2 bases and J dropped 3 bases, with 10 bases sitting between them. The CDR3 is CASSLRVTDYGYTF. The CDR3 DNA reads TGTGCCAGCAGTTTAAGAGTAACGGACTATGGCTACACCTTC.

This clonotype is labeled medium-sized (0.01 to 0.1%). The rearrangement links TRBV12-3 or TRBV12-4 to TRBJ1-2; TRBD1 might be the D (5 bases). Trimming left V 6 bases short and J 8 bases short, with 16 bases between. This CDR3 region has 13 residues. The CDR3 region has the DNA TGTGCCAGCAGCTGGGCCCAGGGAAGCGGCTACACCTTC. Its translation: CASSWAQGSGYTF.

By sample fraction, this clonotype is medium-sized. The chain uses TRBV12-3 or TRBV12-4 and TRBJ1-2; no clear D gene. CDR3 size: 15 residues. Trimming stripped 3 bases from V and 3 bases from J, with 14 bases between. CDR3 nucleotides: TGTGCCAGCAGTTTCGGAGTTGGGTCTTACTATGGCTACACCTTC. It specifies CASSFGVGSYYGYTF.

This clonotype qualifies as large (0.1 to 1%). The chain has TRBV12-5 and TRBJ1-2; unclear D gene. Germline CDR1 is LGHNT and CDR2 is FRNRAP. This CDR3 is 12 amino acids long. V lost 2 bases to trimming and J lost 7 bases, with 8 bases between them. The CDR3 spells CASGLPTGGYTF. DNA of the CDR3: TGTGCTAGTGGTTTGCCTACGGGTGGCTACACCTTC.

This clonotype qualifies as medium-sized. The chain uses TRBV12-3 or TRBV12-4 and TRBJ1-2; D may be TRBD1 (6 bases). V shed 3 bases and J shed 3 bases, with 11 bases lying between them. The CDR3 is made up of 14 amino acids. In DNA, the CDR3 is TGTGCCAGCAGTTTCAGGGGACAATACTATGGCTACACCTTC. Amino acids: CASSFRGQYYGYTF.

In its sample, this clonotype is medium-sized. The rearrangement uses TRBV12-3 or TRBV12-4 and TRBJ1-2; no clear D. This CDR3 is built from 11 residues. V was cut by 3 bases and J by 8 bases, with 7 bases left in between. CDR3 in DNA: TGTGCCAGCAGTTTCATGGGAGGCTACACCTTC. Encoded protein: CASSFMGGYTF.

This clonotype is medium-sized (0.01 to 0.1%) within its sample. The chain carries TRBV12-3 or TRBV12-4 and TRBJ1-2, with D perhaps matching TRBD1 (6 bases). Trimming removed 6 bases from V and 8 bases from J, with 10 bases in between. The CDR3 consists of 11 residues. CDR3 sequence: CASSPGHGYTF. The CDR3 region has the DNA TGTGCCAGCAGCCCGGGACACGGCTACACCTTC.

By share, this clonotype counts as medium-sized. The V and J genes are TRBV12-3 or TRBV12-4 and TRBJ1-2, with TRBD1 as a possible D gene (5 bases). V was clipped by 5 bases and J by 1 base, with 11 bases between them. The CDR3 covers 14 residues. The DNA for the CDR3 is TGTGCCAGCAGTAAGGCAGGGAATAACTATGGCTACACCTTC. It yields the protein CASSKAGNNYGYTF.

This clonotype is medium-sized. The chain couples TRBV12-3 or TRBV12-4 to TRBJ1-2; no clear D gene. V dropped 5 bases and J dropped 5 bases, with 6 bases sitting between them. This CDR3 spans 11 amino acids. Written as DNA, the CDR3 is TGTGCCAGCAGTCTGGGTTATGGCTACACCTTC. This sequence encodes CASSLGYGYTF.